The 9 T cell receptor beta chains presented below share a single source sample, sequenced in a study of T-cell memory formation after mild COVID-19. Via MiXCR, TCRdb re-called the 5' RACE reads, giving one row per CDR3 protein. The sample records 100,000 to 150,000 distinct CDR3 sequences, 5% to 6.5% being singletons. The material sequenced was PBMCs or a T cell subset sorted from them (not recorded which). The receptors here all came from an adult woman who had mild COVID-19 (a few samples of this study predate the infection). Cell type and time point are not known.

This clonotype came up many times. The V gene is TRBV7-2, the J gene TRBJ2-7; D might be TRBD1 or TRBD2, each matching 5 bases. The CDR3 loop spans 13 amino acids. CDR1 and CDR2 (germline): SGHTA, FQGNSA. Trimming left V 2 bases short and J 4 bases short, with 9 bases between. CDR3 in DNA: TGTGCCAGCAGCTTATCCGAGGGGTACGAGCAGTACTTC. Protein: CASSLSEGYEQYF.

This clonotype was seen ten or more times. The chain employs TRBV7-2 and TRBJ2-5; D remains unclear. The germline CDR1 and CDR2 sequences are SGHTA and FQGNSA. CDR3 length: 13 amino acids. V lost 0 bases and J lost 7, with 9 bases in between. The CDR3 DNA follows: TGTGCCAGCAGCTTAGCCGTTACCGGGACCCAGTACTTC. Translating gives CASSLAVTGTQYF.

This clonotype occurred many times. The chain recombines TRBV19 with TRBJ2-5; D not resolved. The germline gives CDR1 LNHDA, CDR2 SQIVND (reference sequence). The CDR3 runs 15 residues. Trimming removed 1 base from V and 2 bases from J, with 11 bases in between. CDR3 protein: CASSIGGRLQETQYF. Written as DNA, the CDR3 is TGTGCCAGTAGTATAGGTGGGCGTCTTCAAGAGACCCAGTACTTC.

CDR3 loop: CASTKTGFRTQETQYF. In DNA form, the CDR3 reads TGTGCCAGCACCAAAACGGGGTTTCGGACTCAAGAGACCCAGTACTTC. The chain combines TRBV5-5 with TRBJ2-5, with a possible D match to TRBD2 (5 bases). The germline gives CDR1 SGHKS, CDR2 YYEKEE (reference sequence). The CDR3 is 16 residues long. Trimming removed 6 bases at V and 2 bases at J, with 20 bases between.

This clonotype has a handful of counts. This rearrangement joins TRBV20-1 to TRBJ2-5, with TRBD2 matching over 16 bases. V lost 6 bases and J lost 4; bases outside the gene matches: 8. The V gene's germline CDR1 is DFQATT and CDR2 SNEGSKA (reference sequence). CDR3 length: 16 amino acids. CDR3 coding DNA: TGCAGTGCGCCGGGACTAGCGGGAGGGTTGGGAGAGACCCAGTACTTC. Protein sequence: CSAPGLAGGLGETQYF.

The chain employs TRBV9 and TRBJ1-5, with 8 bases identical to TRBD1. V shed 4 bases, J shed 6 bases, and the junction held 12 bases outside the gene matches. Germline values: CDR1 SGDLS, CDR2 YYNGEE. The CDR3 has 16 residues. CDR3 amino acids: CASSPSLGQGGQPQHF. In DNA, the CDR3 is TGTGCCAGCAGCCCTTCCCTCGGACAGGGTGGTCAGCCCCAGCATTTT.

At least ten counts were recorded for this clonotype. This rearrangement joins TRBV5-1 to TRBJ2-2; no clear D. This CDR3 spans 16 amino acids. Trimming left V 0 bases short and J 3 bases short, with 12 bases between. The germline V gene has CDR1 SGHRS and CDR2 YFSETQ. The CDR3 sequence: CASSLEETFHTGELFF. The CDR3 bases are TGCGCCAGCAGCTTGGAGGAGACATTCCACACCGGGGAGCTGTTTTTT.

This clonotype has at least ten counts. The V gene is TRBV10-3, the J gene TRBJ1-5; no firm D call. The V end was cut by 4 bases, the J end by 5 bases, with 6 bases between. The CDR3 has 12 residues. The germline CDR1 and CDR2 sequences are ENHRY and SYGVKD. CDR3 coding DNA: TGTGCCATCAGTGGGTCGGATCAGCCCCAGCATTTT. Its translation is CAISGSDQPQHF.

The chain carries TRBV4-3 and TRBJ1-2; 7 nucleotides line up with TRBD1. Germline CDR1 LGHNA, CDR2 YSLEER. This CDR3 region has 17 residues. The V segment lost 0 bases and the J segment 4 bases; nucleotides outside the gene matches: 11. The CDR3 here is CASSQDSSAGGAYGYTF. CDR3 in DNA: TGCGCCAGCAGCCAAGATAGTTCAGCAGGGGGGGCCTATGGCTACACCTTC.